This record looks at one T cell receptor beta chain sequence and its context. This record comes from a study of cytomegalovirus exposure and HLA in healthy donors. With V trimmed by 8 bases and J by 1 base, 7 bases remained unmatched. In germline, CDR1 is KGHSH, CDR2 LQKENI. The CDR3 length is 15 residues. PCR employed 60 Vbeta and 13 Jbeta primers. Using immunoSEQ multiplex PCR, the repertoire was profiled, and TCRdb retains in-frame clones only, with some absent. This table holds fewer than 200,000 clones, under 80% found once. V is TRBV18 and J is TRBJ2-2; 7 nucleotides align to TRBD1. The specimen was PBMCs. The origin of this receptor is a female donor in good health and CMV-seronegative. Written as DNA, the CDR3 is TGTGCCAGCGGCCGGGACAGACTGAACACCGGGGAGCTGTTTTTT. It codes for CASGRDRLNTGELFF. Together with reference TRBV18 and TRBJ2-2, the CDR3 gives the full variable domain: NAGVMQNPRHLVRRRGQEARLRCSPMKGHSHVYWYRQLPEEGLKFMVYLQKENIIDESGMPKERFSAEFPKEGPSILRIQQVVRGDSAAYFCASGRDRLNTGELFFGEGSRLTVL.